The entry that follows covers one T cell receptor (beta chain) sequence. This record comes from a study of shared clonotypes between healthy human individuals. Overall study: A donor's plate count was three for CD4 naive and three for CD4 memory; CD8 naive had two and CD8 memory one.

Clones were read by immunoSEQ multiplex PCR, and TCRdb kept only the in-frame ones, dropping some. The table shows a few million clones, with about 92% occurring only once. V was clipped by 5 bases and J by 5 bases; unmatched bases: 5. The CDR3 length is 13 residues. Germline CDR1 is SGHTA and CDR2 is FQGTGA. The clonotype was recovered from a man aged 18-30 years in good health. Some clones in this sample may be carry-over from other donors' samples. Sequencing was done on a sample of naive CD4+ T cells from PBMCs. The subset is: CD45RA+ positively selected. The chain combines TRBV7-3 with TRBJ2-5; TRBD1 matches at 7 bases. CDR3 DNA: TGTGCCAGCAGCAAACAGGGGCGGGAGACCCAGTACTTC. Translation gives CASSKQGRETQYF.